This T cell receptor (beta chain) came from a study of T cell responses to AZD1222 COVID-19 vaccine. Across the study: Some second doses came at about 4 weeks and others at about 12 weeks; these were pooled. Study observations and caveats: Receipt of two AZD1222 doses was followed by a rise in Spike-specific TCR breadth and depth. Just five or six AZD1222 recipients tested seropositive at baseline. Sampling that yielded the repertoires occurred only after the peak T cell response.

Details on this clone: Antigen: not known.

The CDR3 runs to 12 residues. Germline CDR1 and CDR2: MDHEN and SYDVKM. Between the trimmed V and J ends, which lost 2 bases and 7 bases, there was a span of 8 bases. Libraries were prepared by immunoSEQ multiplex PCR; TCRdb keeps only in-frame clonotypes and omits some of them. The data contain roughly 40,000 clones, less than 85% of them singletons. The receptor was isolated from an adult in good health. This material consisted of peripheral blood, taken on day 0 of AZD1222 vaccination. J is TRBJ1-1 and V is TRBV28; D is unresolved. This chain's CDR3 is CASSLRAHEAFF. The CDR3 coding sequence is TGTGCCAGCAGTTTACGCGCACATGAAGCTTTCTTT.